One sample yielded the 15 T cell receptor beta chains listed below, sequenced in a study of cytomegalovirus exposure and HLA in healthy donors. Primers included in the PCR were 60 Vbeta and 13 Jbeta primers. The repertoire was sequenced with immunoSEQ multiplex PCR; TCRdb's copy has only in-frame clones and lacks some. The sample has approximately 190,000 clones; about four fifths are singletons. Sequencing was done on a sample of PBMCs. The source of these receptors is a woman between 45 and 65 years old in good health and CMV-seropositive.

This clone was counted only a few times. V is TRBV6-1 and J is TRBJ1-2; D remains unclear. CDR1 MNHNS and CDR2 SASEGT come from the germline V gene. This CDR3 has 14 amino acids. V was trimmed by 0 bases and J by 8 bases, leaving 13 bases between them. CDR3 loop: CASSEALEGWGYTF. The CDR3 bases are TGTGCCAGCAGTGAAGCGCTCGAGGGCTGGGGCTACACCTTC.

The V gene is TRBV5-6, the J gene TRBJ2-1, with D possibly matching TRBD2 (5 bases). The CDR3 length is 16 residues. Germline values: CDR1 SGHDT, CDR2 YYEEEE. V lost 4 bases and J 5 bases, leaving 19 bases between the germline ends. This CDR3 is CASSLGIFGKDNEQFF. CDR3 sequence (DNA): TGTGCCAGCAGCCTCGGGATCTTTGGGAAAGACAATGAGCAGTTCTTC.

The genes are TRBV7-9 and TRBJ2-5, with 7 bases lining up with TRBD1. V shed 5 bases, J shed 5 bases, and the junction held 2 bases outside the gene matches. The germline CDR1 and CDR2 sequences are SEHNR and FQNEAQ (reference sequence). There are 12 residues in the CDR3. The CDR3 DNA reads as TGTGCCAGCAGCACACAGGGGGAGACCCAGTACTTC. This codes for CASSTQGETQYF.

Written as DNA, the CDR3 is TGTGCCAGCAGCACCCGGACAGATCAGCCCCAGCATTTT. This encodes CASSTRTDQPQHF. The rearrangement joins TRBV7-2 to TRBJ1-5, with D possibly TRBD1 on 6 matching bases. The V end was cut by 5 bases, the J end by 5 bases, with 10 bases between. Looked up from germline, CDR1 is SGHTA and CDR2 is FQGNSA. This CDR3 is 13 amino acids long.

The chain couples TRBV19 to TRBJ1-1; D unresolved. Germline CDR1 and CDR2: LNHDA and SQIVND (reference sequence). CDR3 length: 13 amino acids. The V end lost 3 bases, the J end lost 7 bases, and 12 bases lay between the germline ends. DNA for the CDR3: TGTGCCAGTAGTATTGAGCGGGGAGGTGAAGCTTTCTTT. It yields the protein CASSIERGGEAFF.

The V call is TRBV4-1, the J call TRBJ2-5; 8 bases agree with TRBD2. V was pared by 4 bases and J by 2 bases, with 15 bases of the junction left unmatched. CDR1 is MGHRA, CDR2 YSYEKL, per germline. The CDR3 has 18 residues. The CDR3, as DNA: TGCGCCAGCAGCCCTGGGGGGGCGGAGCGGGGGTGGCAAGAGACCCAGTACTTC. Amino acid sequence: CASSPGGAERGWQETQYF.

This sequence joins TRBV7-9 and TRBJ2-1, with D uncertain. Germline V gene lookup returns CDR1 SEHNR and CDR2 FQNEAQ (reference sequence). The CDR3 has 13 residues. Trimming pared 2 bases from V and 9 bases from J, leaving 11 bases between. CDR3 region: CASSLIQSAEQFF. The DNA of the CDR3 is TGTGCCAGCAGCTTAATACAGTCGGCTGAGCAGTTCTTC.

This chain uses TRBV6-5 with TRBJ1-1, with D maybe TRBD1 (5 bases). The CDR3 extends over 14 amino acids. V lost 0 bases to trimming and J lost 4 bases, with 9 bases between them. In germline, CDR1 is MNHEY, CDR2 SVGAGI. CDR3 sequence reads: CASSYSGGATEAFF. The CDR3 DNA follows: TGTGCCAGCAGTTACTCGGGAGGGGCCACTGAAGCTTTCTTT.

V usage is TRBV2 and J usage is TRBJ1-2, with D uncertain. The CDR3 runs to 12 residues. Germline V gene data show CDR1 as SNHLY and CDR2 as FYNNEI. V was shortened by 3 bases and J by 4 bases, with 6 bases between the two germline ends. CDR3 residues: CASSENSYGYTF. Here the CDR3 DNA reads TGTGCCAGCAGTGAGAACAGCTATGGCTACACCTTC.

CDR3 nucleotide sequence: TGTGCCAGCAGCCCCAGTTCATCGAGGAATGAGCAGTTCTTC. It yields the protein CASSPSSSRNEQFF. V and J are TRBV7-2 and TRBJ2-1; no firm D call. The CDR3 runs 14 residues. CDR1 SGHTA and CDR2 FQGNSA come from the germline V gene. V was clipped by 5 bases and J by 7 bases, with 15 bases between them.

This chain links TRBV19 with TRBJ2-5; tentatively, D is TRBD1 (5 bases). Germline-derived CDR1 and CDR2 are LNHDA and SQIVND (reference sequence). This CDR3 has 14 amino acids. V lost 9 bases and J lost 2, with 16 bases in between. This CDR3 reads CASAPQGRQETQYF. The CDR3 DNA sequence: TGTGCCAGCGCCCCTCAGGGTAGGCAAGAGACCCAGTACTTC.

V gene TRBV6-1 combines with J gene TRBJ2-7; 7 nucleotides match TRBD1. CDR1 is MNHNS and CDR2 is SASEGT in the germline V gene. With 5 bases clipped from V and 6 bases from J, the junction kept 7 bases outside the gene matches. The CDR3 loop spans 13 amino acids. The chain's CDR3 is CASSSQTGAEQYF. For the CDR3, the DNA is TGTGCCAGCAGTTCACAAACAGGGGCCGAGCAGTACTTC.

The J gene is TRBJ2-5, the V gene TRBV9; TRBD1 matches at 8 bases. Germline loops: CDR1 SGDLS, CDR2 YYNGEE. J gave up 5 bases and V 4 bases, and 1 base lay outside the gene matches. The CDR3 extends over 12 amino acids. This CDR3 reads CASSRDRETQYF. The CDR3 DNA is TGTGCCAGCAGCCGGGACAGGGAGACCCAGTACTTC.

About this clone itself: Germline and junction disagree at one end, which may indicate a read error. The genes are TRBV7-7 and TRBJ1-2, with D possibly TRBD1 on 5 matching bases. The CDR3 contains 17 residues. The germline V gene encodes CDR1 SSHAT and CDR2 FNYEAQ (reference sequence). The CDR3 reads CASSSPPVSGGLLGYTF. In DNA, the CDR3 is TGTGCTAGCAGCTCCCCCCCAGTCTCCGGGGGACTACTTGGCTACACCTTC.

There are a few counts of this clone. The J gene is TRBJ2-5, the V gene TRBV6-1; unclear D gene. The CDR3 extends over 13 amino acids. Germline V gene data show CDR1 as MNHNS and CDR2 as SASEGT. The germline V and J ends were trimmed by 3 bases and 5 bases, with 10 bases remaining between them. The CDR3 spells CASSDIARETQYF. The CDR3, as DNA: TGTGCCAGCAGTGACATCGCCAGGGAGACCCAGTACTTC.